These 2 T cell receptor beta chains were all obtained from the same sample, sequenced in a study of CD8 T cells in Susac syndrome. Random hexamers served to reverse transcribe about 0.5 to 1 ug RNA. TCRdb fed the immunoSEQ multiplex PCR reads into MiXCR, producing one record per CDR3 protein. The sample holds 95,000 to 150,000 distinct CDR3 sequences; approximately 96% are singletons and the top ten take roughly 0.14%. Sequenced: CD4+ T cells from PBMCs. Every receptor here comes from a human donor with Susac syndrome.

V is TRBV20-1 and J is TRBJ2-7; TRBD2 matches at 12 bases. Germline assignment: CDR1 DFQATT and CDR2 SNEGSKA (reference sequence). This CDR3 spans 16 amino acids. CDR3 bases: TGCAGCCCTGGGCTAGCGGGAGGGCCAAAGGCCTACGAGCAGTACTTC. This sequence encodes CSPGLAGGPKAYEQYF.

V usage is TRBV7-2 and J usage is TRBJ2-7, with D possibly matching TRBD1 (6 bases). This CDR3 is 14 amino acids long. Trimming left V 4 bases short and J 2 bases short, with 12 bases between. Germline V gene sequence: CDR1 SGHTA, CDR2 FQGNSA. CDR3 DNA sequence: TGTGCCAGCAGCTCCCGGGACACCGCCTACGAGCAGTACTTC. Encoded protein: CASSSRDTAYEQYF.